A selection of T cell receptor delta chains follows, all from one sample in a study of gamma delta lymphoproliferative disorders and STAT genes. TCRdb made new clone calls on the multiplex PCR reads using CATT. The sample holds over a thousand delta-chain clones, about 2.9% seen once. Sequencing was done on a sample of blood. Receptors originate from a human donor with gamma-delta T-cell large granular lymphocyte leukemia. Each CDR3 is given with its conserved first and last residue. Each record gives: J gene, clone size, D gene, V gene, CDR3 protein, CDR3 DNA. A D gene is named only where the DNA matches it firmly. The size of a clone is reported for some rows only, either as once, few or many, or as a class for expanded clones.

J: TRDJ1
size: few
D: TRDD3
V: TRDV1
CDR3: CALGDASPWGEYTDKLIF
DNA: TGTGCTCTTGGGGATGCTTCCCCCTGGGGGGAATACACCGATAAACTCATCTTT

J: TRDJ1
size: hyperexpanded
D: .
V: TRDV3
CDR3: CAFRPHTRRTDKLIF
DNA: TGTGCCTTTCGCCCGCACACCCGTAGGACCGATAAACTCATCTTT

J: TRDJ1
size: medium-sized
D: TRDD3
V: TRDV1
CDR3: CALGEFLGGYSRVPKLIF
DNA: TGTGCTCTTGGGGAATTCCTTGGGGGATACTCACGAGTTCCTAAACTCATCTTT

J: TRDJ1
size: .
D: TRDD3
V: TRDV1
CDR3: CALGELGESYWGSLTDKLIF
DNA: TGTGCCCTTGGGGAATTAGGGGAATCCTACTGGGGGTCCCTCACCGATAAACTCATCTTT

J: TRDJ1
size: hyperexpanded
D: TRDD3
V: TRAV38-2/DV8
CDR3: CAYRSSTLFPYWGIRPDKLIF
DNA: TGTGCTTATAGGAGCTCGACACTATTCCCGTACTGGGGGATTCGGCCCGATAAACTCATCTTT

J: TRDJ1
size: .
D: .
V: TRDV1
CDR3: CALGLPTGGYTDKLIF
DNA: TGTGCTCTGGGCCTTCCTACTGGGGGATACACCGATAAACTCATCTTT

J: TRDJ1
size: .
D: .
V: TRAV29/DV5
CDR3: CSVLLCSNFLVLGDTPIGADKLIF
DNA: .

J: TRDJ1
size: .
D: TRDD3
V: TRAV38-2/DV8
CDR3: CAYRSSTLFPYWGSRTDKLIF
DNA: TGTGCTTATAGGAGCTCGACACTATTCCCGTACTGGGGATCTCGTACCGATAAACTCATCTTT

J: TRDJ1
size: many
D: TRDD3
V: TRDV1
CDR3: CALGELRRGGWGQPPTPARLIF
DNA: TGTGCTCTTGGGGAACTGAGACGCGGGGGCTGGGGGCAACCCCCTACCCCCGCTCGGCTCATCTTT

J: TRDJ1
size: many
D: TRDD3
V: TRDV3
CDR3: CAFIPRSYFVLGDLLNTDKLIF
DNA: TGTGCCTTCATTCCCCGTTCCTACTTCGTACTGGGGGATCTCCTAAACACCGATAAACTCATCTTT

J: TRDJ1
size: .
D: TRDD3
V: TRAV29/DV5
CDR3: CAATSSYWGYTDKLIF
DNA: TGTGCAGCAACTTCCTCGTACTGGGGGTACACCGATAAACTCATCTTT

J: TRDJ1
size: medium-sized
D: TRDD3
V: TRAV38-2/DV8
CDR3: CAYRSRWGYSDKLIF
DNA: TGTGCTTATAGGAGCCGCTGGGGATACTCCGATAAACTCATCTTT

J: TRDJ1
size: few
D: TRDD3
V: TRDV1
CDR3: CALGELAPGGDTNDKLIF
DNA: TGTGCTCTTGGGGAACTGGCCCCTGGGGGGGATACCAACGATAAACTCATCTTT

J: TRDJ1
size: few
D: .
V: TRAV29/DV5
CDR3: CSVLLCSKLILPWAYTDKLIF
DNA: .

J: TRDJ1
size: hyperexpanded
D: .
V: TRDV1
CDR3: CALGEQPGAYTDKLIF
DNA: TGTGCTCTTGGGGAACAACCCGGGGCGTACACCGATAAACTCATCTTT

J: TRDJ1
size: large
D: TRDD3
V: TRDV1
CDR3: CALGESFSPLLGDLSYTDKLIF
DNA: TGTGCTCTTGGGGAGTCCTTCTCCCCCTTACTGGGGGATCTTTCTTACACCGATAAACTCATCTTT

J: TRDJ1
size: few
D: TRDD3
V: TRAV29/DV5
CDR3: CAATSSYWGIPYTDKLIF
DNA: TGTGCAGCAACTTCCTCGTACTGGGGGATACCCTACACCGATAAACTCATCTTT

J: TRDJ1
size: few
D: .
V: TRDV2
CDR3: CACVPSSGFVIF
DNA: TGTGCCTGTGTTCCTAGTTCCGGATTTGTCATCTTT

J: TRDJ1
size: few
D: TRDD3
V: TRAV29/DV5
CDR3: CAATSSYWGGLRYTDKLIF
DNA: TGTGCAGCAACTTCCTCGTACTGGGGGGGGCTTCGGTACACCGATAAACTCATCTTT

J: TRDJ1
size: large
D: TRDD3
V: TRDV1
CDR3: CALGSPRGHWGIRTDKLIF
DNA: TGTGCTCTTGGGTCACCCAGGGGGCATTGGGGGATACGCACCGATAAACTCATCTTT

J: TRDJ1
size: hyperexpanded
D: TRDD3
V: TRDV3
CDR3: CASTRPVLGDTLIF
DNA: TGTGCCTCTACACGCCCAGTACTGGGGGATACCCTCATCTTT

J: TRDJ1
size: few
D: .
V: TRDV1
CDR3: CALGPFLPYWGYTDKLIF
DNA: TGTGCTCTTGGGCCCTTCCTGCCTTACTGGGGGTATACCGATAAACTCATCTTT

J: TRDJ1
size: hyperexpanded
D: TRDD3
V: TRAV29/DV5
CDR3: CAATSSYWGIYTDKLIF
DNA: TGTGCAGCAACTTCCTCGTACTGGGGGATCTACACCGATAAACTCATCTTT

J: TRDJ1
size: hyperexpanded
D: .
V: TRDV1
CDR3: CALGPFLPTGGYTDKLIF
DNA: TGTGCTCTTGGGCCCTTCCTTCCTACTGGGGGATACACCGATAAACTCATCTTT

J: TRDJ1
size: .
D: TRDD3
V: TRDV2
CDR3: CACGTLTGGMYTDKLIF
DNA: TGTGCCTGTGGCACCCTTACTGGGGGAATGTACACCGATAAACTCATCTTT

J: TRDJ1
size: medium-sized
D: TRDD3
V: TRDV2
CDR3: CACDTLLGDTPIGADKLIF
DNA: TGTGCCTGTGACACCCTACTGGGGGATACGCCCATCGGGGCCGATAAACTCATCTTT

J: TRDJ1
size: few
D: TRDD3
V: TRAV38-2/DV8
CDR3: CAYRSALVLYWGIRPDKLIF
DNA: TGTGCTTATAGGAGCGCGTTAGTGCTTTACTGGGGGATTCGGCCCGATAAACTCATCTTT

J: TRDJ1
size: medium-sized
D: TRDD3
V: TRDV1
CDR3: CALGERLTGIPIF
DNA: TGTGCTCTTGGGGAACGTCTTACAGGGATACCGATCTTT

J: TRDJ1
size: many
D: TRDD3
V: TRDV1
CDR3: CALGERRSSSRVWGTPPYTDKLIF
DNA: TGTGCTCTTGGGGAAAGACGGTCTTCCTCTCGAGTCTGGGGGACCCCACCGTACACCGATAAACTCATCTTT

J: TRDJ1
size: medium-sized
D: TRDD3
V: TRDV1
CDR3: CALGLPSYRHWGIRAGTDKLIF
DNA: TGTGCTCTTGGGCTACCTTCCTACCGGCACTGGGGGATACGAGCGGGTACCGATAAACTCATCTTT

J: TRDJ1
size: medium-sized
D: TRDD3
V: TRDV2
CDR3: CACDKIPLGDRKPTDKLIF
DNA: TGTGCCTGTGACAAAATTCCCTTGGGGGATCGAAAACCCACCGATAAACTCATCTTT

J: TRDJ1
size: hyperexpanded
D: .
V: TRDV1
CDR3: CALGDISGKLIF
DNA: TGTGCTCTTGGGGATATTTCCGGAAAACTCATCTTT

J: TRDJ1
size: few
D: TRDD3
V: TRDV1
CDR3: CALGDPYWGEYTDKFIF
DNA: TGTGCTCTTGGGGACCCCTACTGGGGGGAATACACCGATAAATTCATCTTT

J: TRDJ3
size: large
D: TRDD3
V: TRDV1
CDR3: CALGEIRTGGYASSWDTRQMFF
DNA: TGTGCTCTTGGGGAAATCCGTACTGGGGGATACGCCAGCTCCTGGGACACCCGACAGATGTTTTTC

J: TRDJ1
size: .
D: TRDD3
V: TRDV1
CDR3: CALGEHTAGGYTDKLIF
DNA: TGTGCTCTTGGGGAACACACGGCTGGGGGATACACCGATAAACTCATCTTT

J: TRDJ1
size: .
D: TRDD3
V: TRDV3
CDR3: CASASYWGIMEYTDKLIF
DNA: TGTGCCTCTGCTTCGTACTGGGGGATAATGGAGTACACTGATAAACTCATCTTT

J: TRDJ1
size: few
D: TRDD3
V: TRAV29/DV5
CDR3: CAATSSYWGSLTDKLIF
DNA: TGTGCAGCAACTTCCTCCTACTGGGGGTCCCTCACCGATAAACTCATCTTT

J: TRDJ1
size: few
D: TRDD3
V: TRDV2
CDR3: CACDTAWGNHTDKLIF
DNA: TGTGCCTGTGACACGGCCTGGGGGAACCACACCGATAAACTCATCTTT

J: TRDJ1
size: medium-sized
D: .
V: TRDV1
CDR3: CALLFLHGGHRKRKYTDKLIF
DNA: TGTGCTCTACTTTTCCTACATGGGGGCCACCGCAAAAGAAAGTACACCGATAAACTCATCTTT

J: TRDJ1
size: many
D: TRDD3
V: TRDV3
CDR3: CASASYWGIMEYTNKLIF
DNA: TGTGCCTCTGCCTCGTACTGGGGAATAATGGAGTACACCAATAAACTCATCTTT

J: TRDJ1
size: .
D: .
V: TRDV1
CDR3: CALGDISDKLIF
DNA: TGTGCTCTTGGGGATATTTCCGATAAACTCATCTTT

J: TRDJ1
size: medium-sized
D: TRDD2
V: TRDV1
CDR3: CALGEFFLPTVLGSQGVKLIF
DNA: TGTGCTCTTGGGGAATTCTTTCTTCCTACCGTACTGGGCAGTCAAGGTGTTAAACTCATCTTT

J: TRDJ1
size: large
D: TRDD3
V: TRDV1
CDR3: CALGELRLPAYWGIHHVDKLIF
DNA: TGTGCTCTTGGGGAACTCCGGCTTCCTGCGTACTGGGGGATACACCATGTCGATAAACTCATCTTT

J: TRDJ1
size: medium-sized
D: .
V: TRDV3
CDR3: CAIFPRPKPDKLIF
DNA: TGTGCCATTTTTCCTCGACCCAAGCCCGATAAACTCATCTTT

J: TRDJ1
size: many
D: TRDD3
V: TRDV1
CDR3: CALGEGTPYWGIWVKLIF
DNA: TGTGCTCTTGGGGAAGGAACCCCATACTGGGGGATATGGGTTAAACTCATCTTT

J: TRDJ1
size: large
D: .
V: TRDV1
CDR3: CALGDNRGGRSLLFRGVLIDKLIF
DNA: TGTGCTCTTGGGGACAACCGCGGGGGGCGTTCCCTTTTATTTCGTGGAGTACTTATCGATAAACTCATCTTT

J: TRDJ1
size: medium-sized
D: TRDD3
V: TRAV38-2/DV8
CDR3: CAYRSSTLFPYWGIYTDKLIF
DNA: TGTGCTTATAGGAGCTCGACACTATTCCCGTACTGGGGGATCTACACCGATAAACTCATCTTT

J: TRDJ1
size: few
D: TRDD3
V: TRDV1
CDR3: CALGEPAYAYWGIRKTDKLIF
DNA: TGTGCTCTTGGGGAACCTGCCTATGCCTACTGGGGGATACGAAAGACCGATAAACTCATCTTT

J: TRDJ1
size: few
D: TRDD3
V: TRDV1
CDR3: CALGELVDLRLVLGDTNDKLIF
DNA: TGTGCTCTTGGGGAACTAGTTGACCTACGTCTAGTACTGGGGGATACCAACGATAAACTCATCTTT

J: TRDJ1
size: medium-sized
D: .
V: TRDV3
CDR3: CAFRVSYLTGADTDKLIF
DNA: TGTGCCTTTAGGGTTTCCTACCTCACTGGGGCCGACACCGATAAACTCATCTTT

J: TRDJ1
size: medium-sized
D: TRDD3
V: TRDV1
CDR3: CALGERPYPYWGINRVTDKLIF
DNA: TGTGCTCTTGGGGAACGCCCTTATCCGTACTGGGGGATAAATAGAGTCACCGATAAACTCATCTTT

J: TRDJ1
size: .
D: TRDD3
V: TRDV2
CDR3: CACDTLGDIYDKLIF
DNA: TGTGCCTGTGACACCTTGGGGGATATATACGATAAACTCATCTTT

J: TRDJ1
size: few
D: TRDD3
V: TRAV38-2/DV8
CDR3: CAYRSSTLFPYWGIRTTDKLIF
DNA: TGTGCTTATAGGAGCTCGACACTATTCCCGTACTGGGGGATACGGACGACCGATAAACTCATCTTT

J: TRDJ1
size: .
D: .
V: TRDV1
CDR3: CALGSVPPVGRLIF
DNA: TGTGCTCTTGGGTCGGTACCTCCGGTTGGGAGGCTCATCTTT